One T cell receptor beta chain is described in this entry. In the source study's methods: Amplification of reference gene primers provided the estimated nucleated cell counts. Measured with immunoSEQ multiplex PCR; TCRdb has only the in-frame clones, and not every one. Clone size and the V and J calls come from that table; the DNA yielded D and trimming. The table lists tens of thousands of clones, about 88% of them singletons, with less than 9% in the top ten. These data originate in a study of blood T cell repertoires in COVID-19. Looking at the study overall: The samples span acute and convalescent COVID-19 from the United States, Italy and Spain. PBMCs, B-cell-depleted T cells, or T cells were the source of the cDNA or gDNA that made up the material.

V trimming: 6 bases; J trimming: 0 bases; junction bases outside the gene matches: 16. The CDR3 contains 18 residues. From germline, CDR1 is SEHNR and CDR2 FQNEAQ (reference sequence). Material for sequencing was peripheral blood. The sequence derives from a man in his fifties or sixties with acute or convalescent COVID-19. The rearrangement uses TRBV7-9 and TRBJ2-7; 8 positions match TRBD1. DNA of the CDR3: TGTGCCAGCAGATCATGGCAGGGGGCGTCTGACATCTCCTACGAGCAGTACTTC. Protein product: CASRSWQGASDISYEQYF.